Each of the 12 T cell receptor beta chains below was sequenced from the same sample in a study of CD8+ T cells in alopecia areata. RNA was extracted and reverse transcribed into cDNA as the sequencing template. The assay was immunoSEQ multiplex PCR, and TCRdb's table has in-frame clones only and misses some. Among roughly 46,000 clones listed, just over 65% were seen once. Treatment: oral pan-JAK inhibitor, 5-10 mg twice daily. The material sequenced was CD8+ T cells sorted from blood, taken at week 4, from a patient treated with tofacitinib. Receptors originate from a human donor with alopecia areata.

The rearrangement joins TRBV29-1 to TRBJ2-7, with D unclear. Trimming took off 5 bases at V and 1 base at J, with 12 bases between the two ends. Germline CDR1 is SQVTM and CDR2 is ANQGSEA. This CDR3 is built from 13 residues. This chain's CDR3 is CSVKPGPSYEQYF. The CDR3 DNA is TGCAGCGTTAAACCGGGCCCTTCCTACGAGCAGTACTTC.

The chain employs TRBV29-1 and TRBJ2-1, with D possibly matching TRBD1 (6 bases). Trimming removed 3 bases from V and 2 bases from J, with 14 bases in between. The CDR3 sequence is 15 residues long. Per germline, CDR1 SQVTM and CDR2 ANQGSEA. The CDR3 is CSVDDLTGTYNEQFF. CDR3 sequence (DNA): TGCAGCGTTGATGACCTGACAGGAACCTACAATGAGCAGTTCTTC.

This clone was counted only a few times. The gene calls are TRBV29-1 and TRBJ2-1; D ambiguous. The V end was cut by 7 bases, the J end by 6 bases, with 7 bases between. This CDR3 spans 10 amino acids. CDR1 and CDR2 (germline): SQVTM, ANQGSEA. The CDR3 region is CSGSRNEQFF. Written as DNA, the CDR3 is TGCAGCGGGAGTCGCAATGAGCAGTTCTTC.

This chain joins TRBV29-1 and TRBJ2-7; 9 bases fit TRBD2. The V gene's germline CDR1 is SQVTM and CDR2 ANQGSEA. The V segment lost 7 bases and the J segment 0 bases; nucleotides outside the gene matches: 4. CDR3 length: 13 amino acids. CDR3 nucleotide sequence: TGCAGCGCGCGGGGGGGCTCCTCCTACGAGCAGTACTTC. The encoded protein is CSARGGSSYEQYF.

This clone was counted between two and nine times. The chain couples TRBV13 to TRBJ2-1; D is ambiguous. The CDR3 loop spans 17 amino acids. The V gene lost 0 bases and the J gene lost 0 bases, with 12 bases spanning the gap. Germline V gene sequence: CDR1 PRHDT, CDR2 FYEKMQ (reference sequence). The CDR3 loop reads CASSLGYREASYNEQFF. CDR3 sequence (DNA): TGTGCCAGCAGCTTAGGCTACCGCGAGGCCTCCTACAATGAGCAGTTCTTC.

This clone was detected a few times. The rearrangement links TRBV29-1 to TRBJ2-3, with D unresolved. Per germline, CDR1 SQVTM and CDR2 ANQGSEA. CDR3 length: 12 amino acids. Trimming pared 7 bases from V and 2 bases from J, leaving 10 bases between. The DNA for the CDR3 is TGCAGCGGCAACAGTAACACAGATACGCAGTATTTT. Protein sequence: CSGNSNTDTQYF.

The chain's CDR3 is CSVPGLVRFNEQFF. The CDR3 DNA reads TGCAGCGTCCCGGGACTCGTTAGATTCAATGAGCAGTTCTTC. This rearrangement joins TRBV29-1 to TRBJ2-1, with a possible D match to TRBD2 (6 bases). CDR3 size: 14 residues. V was clipped by 6 bases and J by 6 bases, with 18 bases between them. Looked up from germline, CDR1 is SQVTM and CDR2 is ANQGSEA.

This chain uses TRBV29-1 with TRBJ2-7, with D maybe TRBD2 (7 bases). The length of the CDR3 is 13 residues. Germline V gene lookup returns CDR1 SQVTM and CDR2 ANQGSEA. V was pared by 4 bases and J by 6 bases, with 16 bases between. The CDR3 bases are TGCAGCGTTGGTGGGGGGGCCTCCGTCGAGCAGTACTTC. Translation: CSVGGGASVEQYF.

The chain joins TRBV29-1 to TRBJ1-2, with D possibly TRBD1 on 6 matching bases. CDR1 and CDR2 from the germline V gene are SQVTM and ANQGSEA. V lost 4 bases and J 4 bases, leaving 10 bases between the germline ends. The CDR3 is 12 amino acids. This CDR3 reads CSVAGVGYGYTF. CDR3 coding DNA: TGCAGCGTTGCAGGGGTAGGCTATGGCTACACCTTC.

The chain carries TRBV12-5 and TRBJ1-2; D possibly corresponds to TRBD1 (5 bases). The V end was cut by 5 bases, the J end by 5 bases, with 9 bases between. The CDR3 sequence is 12 residues long. The V gene's germline CDR1 is LGHNT and CDR2 FRNRAP. In nucleotides, the CDR3 is TGTGCTAGTGGTGGGACGGAATATGGCTACACCTTC. Translating gives CASGGTEYGYTF.

This clone was seen many times. The chain joins TRBV19 to TRBJ2-3, with D uncertain. This CDR3 has 13 residues. Trimming removed 5 bases from V and 2 bases from J, with 8 bases in between. Per germline, CDR1 LNHDA and CDR2 SQIVND (reference sequence). CDR3 nucleotide sequence: TGTGCCAGTAGTGCGGAAAACACAGATACGCAGTATTTT. It yields the protein CASSAENTDTQYF. The complete variable domain, with remaining parts taken from reference TRBV19 and TRBJ2-3, reads DGGITQSPKYLFRKEGQNVTLSCEQNLNHDAMYWYRQDPGQGLRLIYYSQIVNDFQKGDIAEGYSVSREKKESFPLTVTSAQKNPTAFYLCASSAENTDTQYFGPGTRLTVL.

The genes are TRBV29-1 and TRBJ1-1, with D perhaps matching TRBD1 (5 bases). V gave up 6 bases and J gave up 1 base, with 12 bases separating them. The CDR3 sequence is 13 residues long. From germline, CDR1 is SQVTM and CDR2 ANQGSEA. The DNA for the CDR3 is TGCAGCGTCGCGACAGCTTCGAACACTGAAGCTTTCTTT. It yields the protein CSVATASNTEAFF.